The 27 T cell receptor beta chains in this list originate from one sample, sequenced in a study of blood T cell repertoires in COVID-19. The data were produced by immunoSEQ multiplex PCR, yet TCRdb's version contains in-frame clones alone and is incomplete. Of fewer than 350,000 clones in the sample, around 85% are singletons; the top ten hold approximately 12%. The sequencing input was peripheral blood. The receptors come from a woman in her 30s with COVID-19, enrolled during active disease.

The chain combines TRBV5-6 with TRBJ2-2; 8 bases line up with TRBD1. The V segment lost 7 bases and the J segment 4 bases; nucleotides outside the gene matches: 9. This CDR3 contains 15 residues. CDR1 is SGHDT and CDR2 is YYEEEE in the germline V gene. This CDR3 reads CASSGRGRSTGELFF. The CDR3 bases are TGTGCCAGCTCTGGCAGGGGGCGCAGCACCGGGGAGCTGTTTTTT. Full variable domain (missing parts from reference TRBV5-6 and TRBJ2-2): DAGVTQSPTHLIKTRGQQVTLRCSPKSGHDTVSWYQQALGQGPQFIFQYYEEEERQRGNFPDRFSGHQFPNYSSELNVNALLLGDSALYLCASSGRGRSTGELFFGEGSRLTVL.

V is TRBV11-2 and J is TRBJ2-6; tentative D call: TRBD1 (6 bases). Germline CDR1 is SGHAT and CDR2 is FQNNGV. The CDR3 extends over 18 amino acids. V lost 4 bases to trimming and J lost 0 bases, with 16 bases between them. CDR3 DNA: TGTGCCAGCAGCTCGCCGGGACACTATAGCTCTGGGGCCAACGTCCTGACTTTC. Translation: CASSSPGHYSSGANVLTF.

The chain couples TRBV9 to TRBJ2-3, with a possible D match to TRBD2 (6 bases). The CDR3 has 15 amino acids. CDR1 is SGDLS and CDR2 is YYNGEE in the germline V gene. V dropped 4 bases and J dropped 1 base, with 13 bases sitting between them. This CDR3 reads CASSPRDFRTDTQYF. DNA for the CDR3: TGTGCCAGCAGCCCTCGGGACTTTCGCACAGATACGCAGTATTTT. Full variable domain (missing parts from reference TRBV9 and TRBJ2-3): DSGVTQTPKHLITATGQRVTLRCSPRSGDLSVYWYQQSLDQGLQFLIQYYNGEERAKGNILERFSAQQFPDLHSELNLSSLELGDSALYFCASSPRDFRTDTQYFGPGTRLTVL.

The table lists this clone with a few counts. The CDR3 is CASRRQGWANEQYF. DNA of the CDR3: TGTGCCAGCAGGAGACAGGGGTGGGCTAACGAGCAGTACTTC. The gene calls are TRBV2 and TRBJ2-7, with 8 bases matching TRBD1. CDR1 is SNHLY and CDR2 is FYNNEI in the germline V gene. This CDR3 is built from 14 residues. Trimming cost V 6 bases and J 5 bases; bases outside gene matches: 9.

This sequence joins TRBV4-2 and TRBJ2-5, with 12 positions matching TRBD2. This CDR3 contains 15 residues. Germline trimming cut 0 bases from V and 5 bases from J; bases unmatched to any gene: 1. CDR1 LGHNA and CDR2 YNFKEQ come from the germline V gene. The CDR3 DNA follows: TGTGCCAGCAGCCAAGATGGGACTAGCGGGGAGACCCAGTACTTC. Amino acid sequence: CASSQDGTSGETQYF.

This clone came up a few times. The rearrangement uses TRBV7-9 and TRBJ1-2; a possible D gene is TRBD1 (5 bases). This CDR3 has 15 residues. Germline V lookup: CDR1 SEHNR, CDR2 FQNEAQ (reference sequence). The V gene lost 3 bases and the J gene lost 3 bases, with 14 bases spanning the gap. For the CDR3, the DNA is TGTGCCAGCAGCTTTTCCCGGACAACAGACTATGGCTACACCTTC. Its translation is CASSFSRTTDYGYTF.

The genes are TRBV27 and TRBJ1-1; unclear D gene. Germline CDR1 MNHEY, CDR2 SMNVEV (reference sequence). The CDR3 loop spans 13 amino acids. V was shortened by 6 bases and J by 5 bases, with 13 bases between the two germline ends. The CDR3 coding sequence is TGTGCCAGCAGGTTTTCAGGAGGAACTGAAGCTTTCTTT. Protein product: CASRFSGGTEAFF.

There are a few counts of this clone. The rearrangement joins TRBV11-2 to TRBJ2-2, with 12 bases lining up with TRBD2. The V gene end was trimmed by 1 base and the J gene end by 6 bases; junction bases not matched to a gene: 12. There are 19 residues in the CDR3. Germline V gene data show CDR1 as SGHAT and CDR2 as FQNNGV. The CDR3 sequence is CASSLVLAGGRSRPGELFF. Written as DNA, the CDR3 is TGTGCCAGCAGCTTAGTACTAGCGGGGGGAAGATCGCGTCCCGGGGAGCTGTTTTTT.

This clone was observed a single time. The V and J genes are TRBV5-1 and TRBJ2-3; TRBD2 agrees at 12 bases. The germline CDR1 and CDR2 sequences are SGHRS and YFSETQ. This CDR3 is 17 amino acids long. J gave up 2 bases and V 1 base, and 5 bases lay outside the gene matches. This chain's CDR3 is CASSLTWTSGDTDTQYF. DNA for the CDR3: TGCGCCAGCAGCTTGACTTGGACTAGCGGGGACACAGATACGCAGTATTTT. The complete variable domain, with remaining parts taken from reference TRBV5-1 and TRBJ2-3, reads KAGVTQTPRYLIKTRGQQVTLSCSPISGHRSVSWYQQTPGQGLQFLFEYFSETQRNKGNFPGRFSGRQFSNSRSEMNVSTLELGDSALYLCASSLTWTSGDTDTQYFGPGTRLTVL.

V and J are TRBV28 and TRBJ1-2, with D unresolved. CDR3 length: 14 amino acids. Trimming removed 2 bases at V and 0 bases at J, with 7 bases between. The germline gives CDR1 MDHEN, CDR2 SYDVKM. Here the CDR3 reads CASSLGTANYGYTF. As DNA, the CDR3 is TGTGCCAGCAGTTTAGGCACAGCTAACTATGGCTACACCTTC.

This clone appeared once. V usage is TRBV19 and J usage is TRBJ2-3; TRBD2 aligns across 8 bases. J gave up 3 bases and V 6 bases, and 11 bases lay outside the gene matches. Germline lookup yields CDR1 LNHDA and CDR2 SQIVND (reference sequence). This CDR3 has 16 residues. The CDR3 sequence: CASRGVDSGETDTQYF. CDR3 in DNA: TGTGCCAGTAGAGGGGTTGATAGCGGGGAGACAGATACGCAGTATTTT.

V usage is TRBV7-9 and J usage is TRBJ1-2, with a weak D call TRBD1 (5 bases). Looked up from germline, CDR1 is SEHNR and CDR2 is FQNEAQ (reference sequence). This CDR3 is built from 14 residues. V was trimmed by 4 bases and J by 7 bases, leaving 16 bases between them. In DNA, the CDR3 is TGTGCCAGCAGCTATCAAGGACATAAATCTGGCTACACCTTC. Protein product: CASSYQGHKSGYTF.

CDR3 sequence: CASSLWTSGGEQYF. Here the CDR3 DNA reads TGTGCCAGCAGTCTCTGGACTAGCGGGGGAGAGCAGTACTTC. V usage is TRBV6-5 and J usage is TRBJ2-7; 13 nucleotides match TRBD2. From germline, CDR1 is MNHEY and CDR2 SVGAGI. The CDR3 totals 14 residues. V shed 5 bases, J shed 7 bases, and the junction held 5 bases outside the gene matches.

The V and J genes are TRBV21-1 and TRBJ1-1; the table's D gene call, TRBD1, was not cross checked with the DNA. TRBV21-1 is a pseudogene. The CDR3 sequence is 15 residues long. DNA for the CDR3: TGTGCCAGCGAGGAACAGGGGAGAGTGAACACTGAAGCTTTCTTT. Protein product: CASEEQGRVNTEAFF.

This clone was detected only a few times. The rearrangement links TRBV3-1 (or the pseudogene TRBV3-2) to TRBJ1-3, with 9 bases lining up with TRBD1. Per germline, CDR1 LGHDT and CDR2 YNNKEL (reference sequence). The CDR3 has 14 residues. The V and J ends lost 3 bases and 4 bases, in that order; junction bases with no gene match: 1. DNA for the CDR3: TGTGCCAGCAGCCACGGGACAGGGGGAAACACCATATATTTT. Its protein product is CASSHGTGGNTIYF.

The genes are TRBV27 and TRBJ2-5; a possible D gene is TRBD1 (6 bases). The CDR3 totals 13 residues. Germline lookup yields CDR1 MNHEY and CDR2 SMNVEV (reference sequence). The germline V and J ends were trimmed by 7 bases and 5 bases, with 14 bases remaining between them. The CDR3 reads CASTFRQGETQYF. The DNA of the CDR3 is TGTGCCAGCACTTTCCGGCAGGGGGAGACCCAGTACTTC.

This chain joins TRBV15 and TRBJ1-1, with D perhaps matching TRBD1 (5 bases). Germline values: CDR1 LNHNV, CDR2 YYDKDF (reference sequence). V lost 4 bases, J lost 4 bases, and 13 bases lay in between. The CDR3 has 14 residues. This CDR3 reads CATSTWQGSTEAFF. Here the CDR3 DNA reads TGTGCCACCAGCACGTGGCAGGGATCCACTGAAGCTTTCTTT.

The rearrangement joins TRBV7-6 to TRBJ2-5, with a weak D call TRBD2 (6 bases). V was trimmed by 4 bases and J by 0 bases, leaving 12 bases between them. Germline-derived CDR1 and CDR2 are SGHVS and FNYEAQ. The CDR3 covers 15 residues. CDR3 protein: CASSSVTSNQETQYF. The CDR3 DNA reads TGTGCCAGCAGCTCCGTGACTAGTAACCAAGAGACCCAGTACTTC.

This chain joins TRBV9 and TRBJ2-2, with TRBD2 matching 13 bases. V was clipped by 4 bases and J by 4 bases; unmatched bases: 7. Germline lookup yields CDR1 SGDLS and CDR2 YYNGEE. The CDR3 is made up of 17 amino acids. CDR3 amino acids: CASSPSGTSGATGELFF. CDR3 coding DNA: TGTGCCAGCAGCCCCTCCGGGACTAGCGGGGCCACCGGGGAGCTGTTTTTT.

The chain carries TRBV3-1 (or the pseudogene TRBV3-2) and TRBJ2-4; D call uncertain. The V and J ends lost 1 base and 8 bases respectively, with 6 bases between them. This CDR3 contains 12 residues. Germline CDR1 is LGHDT and CDR2 is YNNKEL (reference sequence). The DNA for the CDR3 is TGTGCCAGCAGCCAAGTTGCGGACATTCAGTACTTC. This codes for CASSQVADIQYF.

V is TRBV11-2 and J is TRBJ1-6; weak D call: TRBD1 (6 bases). Trimming cost V 1 base and J 10 bases, with 11 bases left between them. The CDR3 loop spans 14 amino acids. The germline gives CDR1 SGHAT, CDR2 FQNNGV. The CDR3 loop reads CASSLGSGESPLHF. In DNA form, the CDR3 reads TGTGCCAGCAGCTTAGGGTCAGGGGAGTCACCCCTCCACTTT.

The chain couples TRBV30 to TRBJ2-3, with 10 nucleotides matching TRBD2. The CDR3 consists of 14 residues. Trimming cost V 0 bases and J 5 bases; bases outside gene matches: 2. Per germline, CDR1 GTSNPN and CDR2 SVGIG (reference sequence). The CDR3 spells CAWSVAGGQDTQYF. CDR3 bases: TGTGCCTGGAGTGTAGCGGGGGGGCAAGATACGCAGTATTTT. Drawing the rest from reference TRBV30 and TRBJ2-3, the complete variable domain is SQTIHQWPATLVQPVGSPLSLECTVEGTSNPNLYWYRQAAGRGLQLLFYSVGIGQISSEVPQNLSASRPQDRQFILSSKKLLLSDSGFYLCAWSVAGGQDTQYFGPGTRLTVL.

The V and J genes are TRBV3-1 (or the pseudogene TRBV3-2) and TRBJ2-3, with 14 nucleotides matching TRBD2. The CDR3 extends over 16 amino acids. CDR1 is LGHDT, CDR2 YNNKEL, per germline (reference sequence). J was trimmed by 3 bases and V by 6 bases; bases with no gene match: 5. DNA for the CDR3: TGTGCCAGCAGGACTAGCGGGGGGGGTCGGACAGATACGCAGTATTTT. Translated, it gives CASRTSGGGRTDTQYF.

The V and J genes are TRBV7-2 and TRBJ2-1; no definite D call. The CDR3 extends over 14 amino acids. The germline V and J ends were trimmed by 2 bases and 3 bases, with 8 bases remaining between them. From germline, CDR1 is SGHTA and CDR2 FQGNSA. As DNA, the CDR3 is TGTGCCAGCAGCTTAACTAAACACTACAATGAGCAGTTCTTC. Encoded protein: CASSLTKHYNEQFF.

This clone appeared a few times. V is TRBV27 and J is TRBJ1-6, with D perhaps matching TRBD1 (5 bases). With 3 bases removed from V and 8 bases from J, the gap between germline ends came to 23 bases. The CDR3 has 18 amino acids. Looked up from germline, CDR1 is MNHEY and CDR2 is SMNVEV (reference sequence). The CDR3 bases are TGTGCCAGCAGTTTCCGATCCCACCGGGGGGTGGGGGATTCACCCCTCCACTTT. Translated, it gives CASSFRSHRGVGDSPLHF.

J is TRBJ1-6 and V is TRBV11-2; D perhaps matches TRBD1 (5 bases). From germline, CDR1 is SGHAT and CDR2 FQNNGV. V was clipped by 1 base and J by 1 base, with 14 bases between them. The CDR3 length is 18 residues. CDR3 bases: TGTGCCAGCAGCTTAGGTCGCGGGGCCGGGTCCTATAATTCACCCCTCCACTTT. It translates to CASSLGRGAGSYNSPLHF.

The rearrangement uses TRBV4-2 and TRBJ1-6; TRBD1 agrees at 10 bases. J was trimmed by 9 bases and V by 3 bases; bases with no gene match: 2. The germline V gene encodes CDR1 LGHNA and CDR2 YNFKEQ. The CDR3 is 14 amino acids. As DNA, the CDR3 is TGTGCCAGCAGCCAGGGACAGGGGCGTTCACCCCTCCACTTT. Its protein product is CASSQGQGRSPLHF.